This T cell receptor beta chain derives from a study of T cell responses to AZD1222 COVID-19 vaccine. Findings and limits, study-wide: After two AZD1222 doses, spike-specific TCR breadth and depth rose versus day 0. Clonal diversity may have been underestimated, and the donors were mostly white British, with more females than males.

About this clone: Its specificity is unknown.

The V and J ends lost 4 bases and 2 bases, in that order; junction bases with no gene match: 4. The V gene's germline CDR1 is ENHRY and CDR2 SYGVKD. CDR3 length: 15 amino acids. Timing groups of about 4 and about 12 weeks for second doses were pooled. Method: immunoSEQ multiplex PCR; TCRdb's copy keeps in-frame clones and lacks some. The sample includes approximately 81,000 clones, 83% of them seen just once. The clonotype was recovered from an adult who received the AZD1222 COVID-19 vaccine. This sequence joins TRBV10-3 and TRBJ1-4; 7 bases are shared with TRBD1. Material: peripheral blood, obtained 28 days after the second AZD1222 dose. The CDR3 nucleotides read TGTGCCATCAGTGCACAGGGGAGGACTAATGAAAAACTGTTTTTT. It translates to CAISAQGRTNEKLFF.